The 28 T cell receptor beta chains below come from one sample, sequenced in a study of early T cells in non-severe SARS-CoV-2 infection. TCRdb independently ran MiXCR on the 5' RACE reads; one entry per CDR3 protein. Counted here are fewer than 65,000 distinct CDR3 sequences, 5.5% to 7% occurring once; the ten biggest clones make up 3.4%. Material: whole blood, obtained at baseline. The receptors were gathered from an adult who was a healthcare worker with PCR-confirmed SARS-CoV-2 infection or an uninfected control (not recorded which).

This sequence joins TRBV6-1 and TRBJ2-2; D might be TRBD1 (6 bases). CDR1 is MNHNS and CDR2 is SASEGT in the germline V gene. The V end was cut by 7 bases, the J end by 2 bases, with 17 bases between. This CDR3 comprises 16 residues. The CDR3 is CASTLALGGNTGELFF. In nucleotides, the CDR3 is TGTGCCAGCACCCTCGCTCTAGGGGGTAACACCGGGGAGCTGTTTTTT.

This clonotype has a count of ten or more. The CDR3 DNA follows: TGTGCCAGCACTACACAGGGAAACACAGATACGCAGTATTTT. Translation gives CASTTQGNTDTQYF. The chain combines TRBV11-1 with TRBJ2-3, with D possibly TRBD1 on 6 matching bases. CDR3 size: 14 residues. V shed 7 bases and J shed 2 bases, with 13 bases lying between them. From germline, CDR1 is SGHAT and CDR2 FQDESV (reference sequence).

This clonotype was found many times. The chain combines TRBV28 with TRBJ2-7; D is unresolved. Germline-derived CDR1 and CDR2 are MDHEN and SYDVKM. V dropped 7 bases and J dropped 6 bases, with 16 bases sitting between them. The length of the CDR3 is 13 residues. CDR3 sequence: CASIPGYGTEQYF. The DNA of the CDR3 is TGTGCCAGCATCCCCGGGTACGGAACCGAGCAGTACTTC.

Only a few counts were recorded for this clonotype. The CDR3 here is CSARTSGLPTDTQYF. The CDR3 nucleotides are TGCAGTGCTAGGACTAGCGGCCTACCCACAGATACGCAGTATTTT. This chain links TRBV20-1 with TRBJ2-3, with 9 bases fitting TRBD2. Losses at the gene ends were 3 bases for V and 2 bases for J; bases not matched to a gene: 6. CDR1 DFQATT and CDR2 SNEGSKA come from the germline V gene (reference sequence). The length of the CDR3 is 15 residues.

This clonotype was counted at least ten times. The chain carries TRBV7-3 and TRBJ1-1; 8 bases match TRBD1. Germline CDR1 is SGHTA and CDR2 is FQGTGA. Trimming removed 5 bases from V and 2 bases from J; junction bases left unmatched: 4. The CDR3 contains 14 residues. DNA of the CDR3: TGTGCCAGCAGCAGGGGGACAGGCAACACTGAAGCTTTCTTT. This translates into CASSRGTGNTEAFF.

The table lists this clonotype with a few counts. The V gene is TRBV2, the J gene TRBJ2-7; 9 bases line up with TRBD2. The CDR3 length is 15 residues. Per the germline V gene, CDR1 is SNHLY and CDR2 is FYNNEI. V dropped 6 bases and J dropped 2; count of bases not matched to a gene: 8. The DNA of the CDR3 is TGTGCCAGCAGGGCGAGACTAGCGGCCCCCTACGAGCAGTACTTC. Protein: CASRARLAAPYEQYF.

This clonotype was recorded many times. CDR3 DNA: TGTGCCACCAGTGATTTAAAGGGACAGGGGGCCTACAATGAGCAGTTCTTC. The encoded protein is CATSDLKGQGAYNEQFF. The chain employs TRBV24-1 and TRBJ2-1, with 11 positions matching TRBD1. V trimming: 1 base; J trimming: 2 bases; junction bases outside the gene matches: 3. CDR3 length equals 17 residues. Per the germline V gene, CDR1 is KGHDR and CDR2 is SFDVKD.

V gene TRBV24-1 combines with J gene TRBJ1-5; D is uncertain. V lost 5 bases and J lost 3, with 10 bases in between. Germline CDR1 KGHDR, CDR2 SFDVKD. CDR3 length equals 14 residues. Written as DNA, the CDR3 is TGTGCCACCAGTGCACCGACGGACAATCAGCCCCAGCATTTT. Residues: CATSAPTDNQPQHF.

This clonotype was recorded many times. The CDR3 DNA reads TGTGCCAGCAGCTTAGAGTCAGATACGCAGTATTTT. This codes for CASSLESDTQYF. This chain connects TRBV7-2 to TRBJ2-3; unclear D gene. Between the trimmed V and J ends, which lost 1 base and 4 bases, there was a span of 3 bases. The germline V gene encodes CDR1 SGHTA and CDR2 FQGNSA. The CDR3 extends over 12 amino acids.

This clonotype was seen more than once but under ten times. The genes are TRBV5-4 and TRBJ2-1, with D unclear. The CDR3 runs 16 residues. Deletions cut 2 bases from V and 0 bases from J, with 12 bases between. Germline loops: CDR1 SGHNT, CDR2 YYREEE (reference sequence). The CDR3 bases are TGTGCCAGCAGCTTAGACTTCCTCAGCTCCTACAATGAGCAGTTCTTC. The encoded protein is CASSLDFLSSYNEQFF.

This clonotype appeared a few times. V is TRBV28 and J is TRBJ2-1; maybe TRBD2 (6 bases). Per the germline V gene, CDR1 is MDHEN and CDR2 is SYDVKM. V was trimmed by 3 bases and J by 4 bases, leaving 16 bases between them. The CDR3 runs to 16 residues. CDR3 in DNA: TGTGCCAGCAGTTTTAGACTAGTCAGCCATTACAATGAGCAGTTCTTC. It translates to CASSFRLVSHYNEQFF.

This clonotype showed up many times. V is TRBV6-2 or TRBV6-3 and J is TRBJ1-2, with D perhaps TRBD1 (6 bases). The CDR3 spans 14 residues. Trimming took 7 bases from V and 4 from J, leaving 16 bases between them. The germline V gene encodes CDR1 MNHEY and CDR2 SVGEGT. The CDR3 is CASTKSRGTYGYTF. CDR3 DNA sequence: TGTGCCAGCACCAAATCCAGGGGTACCTATGGCTACACCTTC.

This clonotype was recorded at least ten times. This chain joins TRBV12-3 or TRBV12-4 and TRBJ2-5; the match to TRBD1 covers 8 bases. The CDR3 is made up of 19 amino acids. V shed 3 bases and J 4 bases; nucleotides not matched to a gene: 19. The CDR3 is CASSFSTGEEWMRGETQYF. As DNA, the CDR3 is TGTGCCAGCAGTTTCTCGACAGGGGAGGAGTGGATGAGAGGAGAGACCCAGTACTTC.

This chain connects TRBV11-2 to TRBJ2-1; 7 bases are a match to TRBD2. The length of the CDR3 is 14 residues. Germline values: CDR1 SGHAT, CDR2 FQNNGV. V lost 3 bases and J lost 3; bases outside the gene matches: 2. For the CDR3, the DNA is TGTGCCAGCAGCTTGGCTAGCGGCTACAATGAGCAGTTCTTC. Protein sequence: CASSLASGYNEQFF.

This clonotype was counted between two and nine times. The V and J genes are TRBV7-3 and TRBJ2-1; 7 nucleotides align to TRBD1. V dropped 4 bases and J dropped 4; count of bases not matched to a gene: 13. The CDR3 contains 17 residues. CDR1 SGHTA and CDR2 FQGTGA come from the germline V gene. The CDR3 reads CASSSPLGGQVYNEQFF. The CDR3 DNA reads TGTGCCAGCAGCTCCCCTTTGGGCGGACAGGTTTACAATGAGCAGTTCTTC.

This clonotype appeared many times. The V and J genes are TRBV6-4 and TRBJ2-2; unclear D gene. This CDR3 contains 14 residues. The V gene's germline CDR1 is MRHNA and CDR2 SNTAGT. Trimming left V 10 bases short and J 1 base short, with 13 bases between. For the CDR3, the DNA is TGTGCCAACTCGACCCCAGGGAACACCGGGGAGCTGTTTTTT. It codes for CANSTPGNTGELFF.

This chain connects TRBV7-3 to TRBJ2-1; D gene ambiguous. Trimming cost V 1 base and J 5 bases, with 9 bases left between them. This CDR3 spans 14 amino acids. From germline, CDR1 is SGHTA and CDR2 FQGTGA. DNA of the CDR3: TGTGCCAGCAGCTTAATGGTGAGAAACAATGAGCAGTTCTTC. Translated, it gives CASSLMVRNNEQFF.

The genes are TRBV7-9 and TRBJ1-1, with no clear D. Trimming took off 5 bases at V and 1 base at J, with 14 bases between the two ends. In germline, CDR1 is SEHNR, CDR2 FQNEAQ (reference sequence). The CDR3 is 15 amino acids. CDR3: CASSRGMRKNTEAFF. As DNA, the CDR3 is TGTGCCAGCAGCAGAGGAATGAGGAAGAACACTGAAGCTTTCTTT. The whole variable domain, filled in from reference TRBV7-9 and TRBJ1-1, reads DTGVSQNPRHKITKRGQNVTFRCDPISEHNRLYWYRQTLGQGPEFLTYFQNEAQLEKSRLLSDRFSAERPKGSFSTLEIQRTEQGDSAMYLCASSRGMRKNTEAFFGQGTRLTVV.

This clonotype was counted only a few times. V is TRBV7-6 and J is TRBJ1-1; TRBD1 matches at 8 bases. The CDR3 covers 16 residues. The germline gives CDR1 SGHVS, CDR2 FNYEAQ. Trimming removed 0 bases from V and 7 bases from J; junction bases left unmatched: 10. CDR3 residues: CASSLAGLAGGGEAFF. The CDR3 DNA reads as TGTGCCAGCAGCTTAGCGGGGTTGGCAGGGGGCGGTGAAGCTTTCTTT.

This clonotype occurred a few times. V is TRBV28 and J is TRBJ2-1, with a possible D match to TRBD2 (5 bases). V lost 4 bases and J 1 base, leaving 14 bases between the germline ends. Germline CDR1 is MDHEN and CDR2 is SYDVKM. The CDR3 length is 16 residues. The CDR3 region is CASSSLSGGSYNEQFF. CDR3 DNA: TGTGCCAGCAGTTCATTATCCGGCGGGTCCTACAATGAGCAGTTCTTC.

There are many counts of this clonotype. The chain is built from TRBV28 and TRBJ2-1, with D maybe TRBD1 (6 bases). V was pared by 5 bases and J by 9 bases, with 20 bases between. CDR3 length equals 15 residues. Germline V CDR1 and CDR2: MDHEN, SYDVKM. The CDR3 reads CASSPPREGHTEQFF. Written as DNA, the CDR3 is TGTGCCAGCAGTCCACCCCGTGAGGGACACACTGAGCAGTTCTTC.

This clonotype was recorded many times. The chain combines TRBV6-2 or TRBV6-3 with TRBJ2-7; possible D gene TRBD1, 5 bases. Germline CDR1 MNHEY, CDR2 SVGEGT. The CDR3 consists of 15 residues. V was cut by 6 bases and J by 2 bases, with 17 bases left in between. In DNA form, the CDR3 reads TGTGCCAGCAGCCGGAAGGGGTCCCTCGCCTACGAGCAGTACTTC. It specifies CASSRKGSLAYEQYF.

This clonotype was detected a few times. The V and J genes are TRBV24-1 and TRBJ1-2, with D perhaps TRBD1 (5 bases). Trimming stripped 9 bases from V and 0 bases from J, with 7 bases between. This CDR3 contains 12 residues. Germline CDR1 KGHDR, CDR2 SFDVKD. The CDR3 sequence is CATRDPNYGYTF. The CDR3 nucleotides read TGTGCCACCCGGGACCCTAACTATGGCTACACCTTC.

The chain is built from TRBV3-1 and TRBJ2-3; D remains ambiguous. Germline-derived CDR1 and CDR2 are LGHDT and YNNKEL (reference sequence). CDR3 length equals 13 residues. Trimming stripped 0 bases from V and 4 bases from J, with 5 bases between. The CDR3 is CASSQDRADTQYF. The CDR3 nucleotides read TGTGCCAGCAGCCAAGATAGGGCAGATACGCAGTATTTT.

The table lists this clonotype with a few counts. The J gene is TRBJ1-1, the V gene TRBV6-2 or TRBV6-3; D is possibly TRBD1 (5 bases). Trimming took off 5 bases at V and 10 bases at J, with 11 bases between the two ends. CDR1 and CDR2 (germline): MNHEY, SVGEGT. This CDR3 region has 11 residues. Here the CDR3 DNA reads TGTGCCAGCAGTCCGCGGGGGAGAGCTTTCTTT. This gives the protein CASSPRGRAFF.

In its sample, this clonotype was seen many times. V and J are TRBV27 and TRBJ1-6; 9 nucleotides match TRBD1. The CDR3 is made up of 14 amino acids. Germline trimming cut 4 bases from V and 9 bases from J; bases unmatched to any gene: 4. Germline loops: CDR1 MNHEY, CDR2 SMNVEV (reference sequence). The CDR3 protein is CASSSDRGFSPLHF. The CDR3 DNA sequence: TGTGCCAGCAGTTCCGACAGGGGGTTTTCACCCCTCCACTTT.

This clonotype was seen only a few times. CDR3 sequence reads: CASSSGVENEKLFF. The CDR3 nucleotides read TGTGCCAGCAGCTCCGGGGTAGAGAATGAAAAACTGTTTTTT. The chain links TRBV7-2 to TRBJ1-4; the D is unclear. V shed 4 bases and J shed 5 bases, with 11 bases lying between them. Germline-derived CDR1 and CDR2 are SGHTA and FQGNSA. There are 14 residues in the CDR3.

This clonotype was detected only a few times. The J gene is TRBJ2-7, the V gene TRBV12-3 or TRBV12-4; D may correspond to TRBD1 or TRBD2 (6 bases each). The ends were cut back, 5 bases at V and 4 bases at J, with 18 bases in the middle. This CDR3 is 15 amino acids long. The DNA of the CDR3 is TGTGCCAGCAGTCACGGACTACAGGGAGGATACGAGCAGTACTTC. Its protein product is CASSHGLQGGYEQYF.